A selection of T cell receptor beta chains follows, all from one sample in a study of T cell responses to AZD1222 COVID-19 vaccine. Clones were sequenced by immunoSEQ multiplex PCR, and TCRdb holds only the in-frame ones, with some missing. Seen here are more than 150,000 clones, over 80% observed once, and the top ten hold 2.5% to 3%. The sequencing used peripheral blood, collected on day 0 of MenACWY control vaccination. Source of these receptors: an adult in good health. The CDR3 runs from the conserved cysteine through the conserved F or W. D genes are given only for firm matches. Size is omitted from some rows. Given values are once, few, many or a class for expanded clones.

V gene	D gene	clone size	J gene	CDR3 DNA	CDR3 protein
TRBV27	TRBD2	NA	TRBJ2-7	TGTGCCAGCAGTGCGGGAGACTCCTACGAGCAGTACTTC	CASSAGDSYEQYF
TRBV5-6	NA	NA	TRBJ2-7	TGTGCCAGCAGCTTACCTGACAGGCCACCCTACGAGCAGTACTTC	CASSLPDRPPYEQYF
TRBV30	NA	once	TRBJ1-6	TGTGCCTGGAGCCGACAGCACTCGAATTCACCCCTCCACTTT	CAWSRQHSNSPLHF
TRBV5-1	TRBD2	few	TRBJ2-1	TGCGCCAGCAGCCCCCCCGGGACTAGCGCCTCCAATGAGCAGTTCTTC	CASSPPGTSASNEQFF
TRBV9	NA	NA	TRBJ1-1	TGTGCCAGCAGCGTAGGCCTGGGGGCAGACACTGAAGCTTTCTTT	CASSVGLGADTEAFF
TRBV19	TRBD1	once	TRBJ1-4	TGTGCCAGTCACACAGGGGATTGGCATGAAAAACTGTTTTTT	CASHTGDWHEKLFF
TRBV5-8	TRBD1	NA	TRBJ1-1	TGTGCCAGCAGCTTGTCGACAGGGACTATGAGCACTGAAGCTTTCTTT	CASSLSTGTMSTEAFF
TRBV5-1	NA	NA	TRBJ1-3	TGCGCCAGCAGCTTGGCTGGGTCTGGAAACACCATATATTTT	CASSLAGSGNTIYF
TRBV7-3	NA	NA	TRBJ1-4	TGTGCCAGCAGCTTAAGCCCCGTGGGGGCTAATGAAAAACTGTTTTTT	CASSLSPVGANEKLFF
TRBV5-1	TRBD1	NA	TRBJ2-5	TGCGCCAGCGGTCGGGGACAGGGGGTAGGTCAAGAGACCCAGTACTTC	CASGRGQGVGQETQYF
TRBV27	NA	NA	TRBJ1-1	TGTGCCAGCATGCAGGGAGTGTTAGCTTTCTTT	CASMQGVLAFF
TRBV18	NA	once	TRBJ1-3	TGTGCCAGCTTCTCACAGGCGAGCTCTGGAAACACCATATATTTT	CASFSQASSGNTIYF
TRBV13	TRBD2	NA	TRBJ2-3	TGTGCCAGCAGTCCACTAGCGGATATTAGCACAGATACGCAGTATTTT	CASSPLADISTDTQYF
TRBV5-6	NA	NA	TRBJ2-3	TGTGCCAGCAGCTCTACTAGATCAGTTCCTGGCACAGATACGCAGTATTTT	CASSSTRSVPGTDTQYF
TRBV6-6	NA	NA	TRBJ1-3	TGTGCCAGCAAACAAACAGGGATGTTTGGAAACACCATATATTTT	CASKQTGMFGNTIYF
TRBV7-2	TRBD1	NA	TRBJ1-2	TGTGCCAGCAGCACAGGACAGGGGAGTGGCTACACCTTC	CASSTGQGSGYTF
TRBV4-1	TRBD1	NA	TRBJ1-1	TGCGCCAGCAGCCAAGGAGACAGGGATACTAGGACTGAAGCTTTCTTT	CASSQGDRDTRTEAFF